This TCR beta chain came from a study of cytomegalovirus exposure and HLA in healthy donors. In the case of this clone: Its antigen is currently unknown.

This CDR3 spans 16 amino acids. Per the germline V gene, CDR1 is MDHEN and CDR2 is SYDVKM. V gave up 5 bases and J gave up 2 bases, with 19 bases separating them. Study conclusions and caveats: An analysis that was carried out later associated fewer than 20,000 TCR beta sequences with HLA alleles at 0.05 false discovery rate.

Both 60 Vbeta primers and 13 Jbeta primers went into the PCR. The protocol was immunoSEQ multiplex PCR, while the TCRdb copy is restricted to in-frame clones and leaves out a portion. The sample includes some 130,000 clones, 65% to 70% of them seen just once. V and J are TRBV28 and TRBJ2-7, with D perhaps matching TRBD1 (6 bases). The clonotype comes from a human donor in good health. Sequencing was done on a sample of PBMCs. The CDR3 bases are TGTGCCAGCAGTCCCCCGAGACAGGTCTGGCCCTACGAGCAGTACTTC. Protein: CASSPPRQVWPYEQYF.